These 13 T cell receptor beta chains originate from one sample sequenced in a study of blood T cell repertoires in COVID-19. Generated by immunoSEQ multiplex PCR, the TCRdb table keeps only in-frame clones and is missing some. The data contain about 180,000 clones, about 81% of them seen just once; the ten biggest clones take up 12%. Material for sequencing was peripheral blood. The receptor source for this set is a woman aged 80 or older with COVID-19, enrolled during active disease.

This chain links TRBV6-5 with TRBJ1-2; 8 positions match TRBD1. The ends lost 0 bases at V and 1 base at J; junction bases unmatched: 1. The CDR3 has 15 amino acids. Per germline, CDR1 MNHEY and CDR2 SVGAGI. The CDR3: CASSYSDRVNYGYTF. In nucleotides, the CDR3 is TGTGCCAGCAGTTACTCGGACAGGGTTAACTATGGCTACACCTTC.

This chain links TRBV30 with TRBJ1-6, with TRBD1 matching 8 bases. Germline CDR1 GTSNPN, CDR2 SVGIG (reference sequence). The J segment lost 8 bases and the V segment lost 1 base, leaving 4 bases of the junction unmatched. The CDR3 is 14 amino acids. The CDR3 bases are TGTGCCTGGAGTGAGGAACAGGGGGATTCACCCCTCCACTTT. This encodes CAWSEEQGDSPLHF. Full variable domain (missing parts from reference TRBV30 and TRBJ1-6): SQTIHQWPATLVQPVGSPLSLECTVEGTSNPNLYWYRQAAGRGLQLLFYSVGIGQISSEVPQNLSASRPQDRQFILSSKKLLLSDSGFYLCAWSEEQGDSPLHFGNGTRLTVT.

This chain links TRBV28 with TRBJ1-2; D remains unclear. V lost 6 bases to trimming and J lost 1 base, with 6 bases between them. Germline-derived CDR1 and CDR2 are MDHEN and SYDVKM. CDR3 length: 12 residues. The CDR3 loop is CASSPHNYGYTF. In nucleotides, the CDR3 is TGTGCCAGCAGCCCCCATAACTATGGCTACACCTTC.

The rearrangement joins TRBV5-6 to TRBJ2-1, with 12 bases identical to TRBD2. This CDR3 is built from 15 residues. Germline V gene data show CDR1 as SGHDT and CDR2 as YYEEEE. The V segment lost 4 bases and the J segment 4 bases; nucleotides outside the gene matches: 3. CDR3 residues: CASSPLAGGYNEQFF. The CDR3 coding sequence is TGTGCCAGCAGCCCACTAGCGGGGGGTTACAATGAGCAGTTCTTC.

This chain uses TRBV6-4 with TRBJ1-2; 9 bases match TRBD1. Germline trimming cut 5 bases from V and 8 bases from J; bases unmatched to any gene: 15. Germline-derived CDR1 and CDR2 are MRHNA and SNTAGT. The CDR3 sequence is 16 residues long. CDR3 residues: CASSRTGDPGVGGYTF. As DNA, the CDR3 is TGTGCCAGCAGTCGGACAGGGGACCCAGGAGTAGGAGGCTACACCTTC.

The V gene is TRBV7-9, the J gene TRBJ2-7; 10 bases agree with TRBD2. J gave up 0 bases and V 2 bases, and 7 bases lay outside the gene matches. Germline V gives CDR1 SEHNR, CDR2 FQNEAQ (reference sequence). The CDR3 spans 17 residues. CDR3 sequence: CASSLYLSGRASYEQYF. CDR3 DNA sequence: TGTGCCAGCAGCTTATATCTAAGCGGGAGGGCCTCCTACGAGCAGTACTTC.

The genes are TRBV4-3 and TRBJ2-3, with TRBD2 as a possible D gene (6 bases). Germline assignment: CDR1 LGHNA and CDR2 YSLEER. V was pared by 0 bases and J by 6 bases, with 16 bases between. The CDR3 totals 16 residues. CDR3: CASSQDYLALYDTQYF. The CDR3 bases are TGCGCCAGCAGCCAAGATTACCTAGCGCTATATGATACGCAGTATTTT.

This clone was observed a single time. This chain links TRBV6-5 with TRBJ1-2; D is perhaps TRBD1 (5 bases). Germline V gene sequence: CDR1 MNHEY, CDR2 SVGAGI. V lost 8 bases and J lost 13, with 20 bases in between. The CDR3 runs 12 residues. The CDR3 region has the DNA TGTGCCAGCGGGGATAATATCGGGGGTCTCACCTTC. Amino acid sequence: CASGDNIGGLTF.

CDR3 region: CASSPFDRGLNTGELFF. The CDR3 nucleotides read TGTGCCAGCAGCCCGTTCGACAGGGGGCTTAACACCGGGGAGCTGTTTTTT. The chain links TRBV5-6 to TRBJ2-2, with TRBD1 identical over 10 bases. The CDR3 runs to 17 residues. V lost 4 bases to trimming and J lost 2 bases; unmatched junction nucleotides: 8. Germline V CDR1 and CDR2: SGHDT, YYEEEE. The variable domain in full, with the rest retrieved from reference TRBV5-6 and TRBJ2-2, is DAGVTQSPTHLIKTRGQQVTLRCSPKSGHDTVSWYQQALGQGPQFIFQYYEEEERQRGNFPDRFSGHQFPNYSSELNVNALLLGDSALYLCASSPFDRGLNTGELFFGEGSRLTVL.

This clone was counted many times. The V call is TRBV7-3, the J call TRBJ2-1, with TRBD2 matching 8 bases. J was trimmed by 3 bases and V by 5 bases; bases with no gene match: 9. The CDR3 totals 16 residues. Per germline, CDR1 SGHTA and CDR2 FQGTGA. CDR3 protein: CASSIGSGGFYNEQFF. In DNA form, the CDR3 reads TGTGCCAGCAGCATAGGCAGCGGGGGTTTCTACAATGAGCAGTTCTTC.

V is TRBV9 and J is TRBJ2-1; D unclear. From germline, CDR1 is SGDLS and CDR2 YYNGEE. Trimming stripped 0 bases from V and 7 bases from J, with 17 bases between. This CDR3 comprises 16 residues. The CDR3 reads CASSVGVVGQLNEQFF. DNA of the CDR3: TGTGCCAGCAGCGTAGGGGTAGTGGGCCAGTTAAATGAGCAGTTCTTC.

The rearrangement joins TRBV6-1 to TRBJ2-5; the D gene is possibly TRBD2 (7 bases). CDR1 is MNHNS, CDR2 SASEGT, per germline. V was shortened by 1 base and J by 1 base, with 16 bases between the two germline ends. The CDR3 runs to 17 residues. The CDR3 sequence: CASSEGGAGALQETQYF. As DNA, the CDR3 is TGTGCCAGCAGTGAAGGGGGGGCGGGGGCCCTCCAAGAGACCCAGTACTTC.

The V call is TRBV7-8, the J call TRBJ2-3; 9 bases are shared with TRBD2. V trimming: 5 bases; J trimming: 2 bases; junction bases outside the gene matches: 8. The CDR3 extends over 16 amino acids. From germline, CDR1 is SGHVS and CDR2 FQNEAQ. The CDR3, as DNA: TGTGCCAGCAGCCCACAGGCGGGAGGGTTCACAGATACGCAGTATTTT. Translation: CASSPQAGGFTDTQYF.